Listed here are 19 T cell receptor beta chains from one sample, sequenced in a study of cytomegalovirus exposure and HLA in healthy donors. Profiled with immunoSEQ multiplex PCR; TCRdb holds only in-frame clones, not every one. The data show tens of thousands of clones, roughly 85% seen once. The sample consisted of PBMCs. The receptors stem from a woman in her twenties or thirties in good health and CMV-seronegative.

The V gene is TRBV10-1, the J gene TRBJ2-1, with TRBD1 matching 9 bases. Germline V gene data show CDR1 as WNHNN and CDR2 as SYGVQD (reference sequence). CDR3 length equals 15 residues. The V and J ends lost 5 bases and 3 bases, in that order; junction bases with no gene match: 5. CDR3 in DNA: TGCGCCAGCAGTTTTACAGGGGGCGACTACAATGAGCAGTTCTTC. This encodes CASSFTGGDYNEQFF.

The J gene is TRBJ2-2, the V gene TRBV28; D may be TRBD1 (7 bases). The germline V and J ends were trimmed by 2 bases and 5 bases, with 12 bases remaining between them. Germline CDR1 MDHEN, CDR2 SYDVKM. This CDR3 spans 15 amino acids. The DNA for the CDR3 is TGTGCCAGCAGTTTAAGTTCAGGGGGGACCGGGGAGCTGTTTTTT. Translated, it gives CASSLSSGGTGELFF.

This rearrangement joins TRBV5-4 to TRBJ2-7, with TRBD2 matching 14 bases. Germline trimming cut 0 bases from V and 1 base from J; bases unmatched to any gene: 3. Germline CDR1 SGHNT, CDR2 YYREEE (reference sequence). There are 17 residues in the CDR3. CDR3 sequence reads: CASSLGTSGRMSYEQYF. The CDR3 DNA is TGTGCCAGCAGCTTGGGGACTAGCGGGAGGATGTCCTACGAGCAGTACTTC.

This sequence joins TRBV5-6 and TRBJ1-1, with 8 bases aligning to TRBD1. Germline V gives CDR1 SGHDT, CDR2 YYEEEE. After removal of 3 bases from V and 3 bases from J, the junction contained 7 bases not matched to a gene. CDR3 length: 15 residues. CDR3 in DNA: TGTGCCAGCAGCTGGACAGGGCGTCGGGACACTGAAGCTTTCTTT. It codes for CASSWTGRRDTEAFF. Full variable domain (rest looked up from reference TRBV5-6 and TRBJ1-1): DAGVTQSPTHLIKTRGQQVTLRCSPKSGHDTVSWYQQALGQGPQFIFQYYEEEERQRGNFPDRFSGHQFPNYSSELNVNALLLGDSALYLCASSWTGRRDTEAFFGQGTRLTVV.

The chain is built from TRBV18 and TRBJ1-1; 7 bases match TRBD1. Losses at the gene ends were 3 bases for V and 4 bases for J; bases not matched to a gene: 2. The CDR3 spans 13 residues. Germline-derived CDR1 and CDR2 are KGHSH and LQKENI. CDR3 amino acids: CASSPAGGTEAFF. Here the CDR3 DNA reads TGTGCCAGCTCACCTGCAGGGGGCACTGAAGCTTTCTTT.

A single count supports this clone. The chain combines TRBV11-2 with TRBJ1-4, with no clear D. Germline V gene sequence: CDR1 SGHAT, CDR2 FQNNGV. V lost 2 bases and J lost 6, with 7 bases in between. CDR3 length: 13 residues. The CDR3 reads CASSLPSYEKLFF. The DNA for the CDR3 is TGTGCCAGCAGCTTACCCTCCTATGAAAAACTGTTTTTT.

The V gene is TRBV5-1, the J gene TRBJ2-3; D call uncertain. The CDR3 covers 15 residues. Trimming took off 0 bases at V and 3 bases at J, with 11 bases between the two ends. In germline, CDR1 is SGHRS, CDR2 YFSETQ. Written as DNA, the CDR3 is TGCGCCAGCAGCTTGGTAGCCAGTGGGACAGATACGCAGTATTTT. It codes for CASSLVASGTDTQYF.

The rearrangement joins TRBV28 to TRBJ1-2; D remains ambiguous. CDR1 and CDR2 (germline): MDHEN, SYDVKM. Trimming took off 3 bases at V and 4 bases at J, with 6 bases between the two ends. The CDR3 has 12 amino acids. The CDR3 region has the DNA TGTGCCAGCAGTTTCCGGGGCTATGGCTACACCTTC. This encodes CASSFRGYGYTF.

The V call is TRBV6-1, the J call TRBJ1-2; 12 nucleotides line up with TRBD1. CDR3 length: 14 residues. J lost 8 bases, V lost 5 bases, and 6 bases had no gene match. From germline, CDR1 is MNHNS and CDR2 SASEGT. This CDR3 reads CASSMGQGAPGYTF. DNA for the CDR3: TGTGCCAGCAGTATGGGACAGGGGGCGCCCGGCTACACCTTC.

V gene TRBV15 combines with J gene TRBJ2-7; 7 bases map to TRBD1. V shed 7 bases, J shed 2 bases, and the junction held 8 bases outside the gene matches. The CDR3 is 14 residues long. In germline, CDR1 is LNHNV, CDR2 YYDKDF (reference sequence). Here the CDR3 DNA reads TGTGCCACCAAAAGGGGGCCCGATACCTACGAGCAGTACTTC. Translated: CATKRGPDTYEQYF.

The chain is built from TRBV4-2 and TRBJ2-7, with D unclear. The CDR3 is 14 residues long. Germline V CDR1 and CDR2: LGHNA, YNFKEQ. V shed 0 bases and J shed 2 bases, with 8 bases lying between them. The CDR3 is CASSQDIGAYEQYF. The CDR3 DNA follows: TGTGCCAGCAGCCAAGATATAGGAGCCTACGAGCAGTACTTC.

The genes are TRBV19 and TRBJ2-3, with a weak D call TRBD1 (6 bases). Looked up from germline, CDR1 is LNHDA and CDR2 is SQIVND (reference sequence). The V and J ends lost 4 bases and 1 base respectively, with 12 bases between them. The length of the CDR3 is 15 residues. The CDR3 nucleotides read TGTGCCAGTAGTACATTGACAGGAGGCACAGATACGCAGTATTTT. Its translation: CASSTLTGGTDTQYF.

The J gene is TRBJ2-1, the V gene TRBV19; perhaps TRBD2 as D (6 bases). V was shortened by 9 bases and J by 7 bases, with 22 bases between the two germline ends. Germline V gives CDR1 LNHDA, CDR2 SQIVND (reference sequence). This CDR3 contains 15 residues. CDR3: CASQRDFTPWNEQFF. The CDR3 DNA follows: TGTGCCAGCCAACGGGACTTCACGCCTTGGAATGAGCAGTTCTTC.

The chain has TRBV6-5 and TRBJ2-7; D might be TRBD1 (6 bases). The CDR3 is 15 residues long. The germline gives CDR1 MNHEY, CDR2 SVGAGI. V was pared by 6 bases and J by 1 base, with 16 bases between. The CDR3 sequence is CASRLQGDASYEQYF. CDR3 coding DNA: TGTGCCAGCAGGTTACAGGGTGACGCGTCCTACGAGCAGTACTTC.

The chain uses TRBV11-2 and TRBJ2-5; 13 nucleotides align to TRBD2. Looked up from germline, CDR1 is SGHAT and CDR2 is FQNNGV. The CDR3 spans 15 residues. The trim removed 1 base at V and 4 bases at J, leaving 0 bases unmatched. In DNA form, the CDR3 reads TGTGCCAGCAGCTTAGGACTAGCGGGAGGAGAGACCCAGTACTTC. This codes for CASSLGLAGGETQYF.

V gene TRBV2 combines with J gene TRBJ1-1, with D uncertain. There are 13 residues in the CDR3. Trimming pared 5 bases from V and 10 bases from J, leaving 17 bases between. Per the germline V gene, CDR1 is SNHLY and CDR2 is FYNNEI. CDR3: CASSPIARVGAFF. In nucleotides, the CDR3 is TGTGCCAGCAGTCCGATAGCCCGGGTTGGAGCTTTCTTT.

The CDR3 DNA reads as TGTGCCAGCAGTCAACAGGGGGTACAGCCCCAGCATTTT. Protein product: CASSQQGVQPQHF. The J gene is TRBJ1-5, the V gene TRBV2, with TRBD1 matching over 8 bases. After removal of 5 bases from V and 7 bases from J, the junction contained 4 bases not matched to a gene. CDR1 is SNHLY, CDR2 FYNNEI, per germline. The CDR3 sequence is 13 residues long. Combining the CDR3 with reference TRBV2 and TRBJ1-5 gives the whole variable domain EPEVTQTPSHQVTQMGQEVILRCVPISNHLYFYWYRQILGQKVEFLVSFYNNEISEKSEIFDDQFSVERPDGSNFTLKIRSTKLEDSAMYFCASSQQGVQPQHFGDGTRLSIL.

The chain joins TRBV7-2 to TRBJ2-2; possibly TRBD2 for D (6 bases). The CDR3 is 14 residues long. Germline V CDR1 and CDR2: SGHTA, FQGNSA. V shed 5 bases and J shed 7 bases, with 14 bases lying between them. The CDR3 here is CASSRLGSGGELFF. The CDR3 DNA is TGTGCCAGCAGCAGGCTCGGGAGCGGCGGGGAGCTGTTTTTT.

This clone was seen just once. The V call is TRBV2, the J call TRBJ1-2; D remains ambiguous. The CDR3 is 12 residues long. Trimming removed 4 bases from V and 2 bases from J, with 5 bases in between. From germline, CDR1 is SNHLY and CDR2 FYNNEI. The CDR3 nucleotides are TGTGCCAGCAGTGTCGGGAACTATGGCTACACCTTC. Translation gives CASSVGNYGYTF.